These 8 T cell receptor beta chains came from one sample sequenced in a study of blood T cell repertoires in COVID-19. TCRdb's copy holds only in-frame clones and misses some; the assay was immunoSEQ multiplex PCR. The sample lists some 150,000 clones; approximately 83% were seen once. Material for sequencing was peripheral blood. The receptors stem from a woman aged 55-70 years with acute or convalescent COVID-19.

This clone was counted once. This chain links TRBV28 with TRBJ1-5, with 8 nucleotides matching TRBD1. In germline, CDR1 is MDHEN, CDR2 SYDVKM. After removal of 5 bases from V and 0 bases from J, the junction contained 12 bases not matched to a gene. This CDR3 comprises 18 residues. Here the CDR3 DNA reads TGTGCCAGCAGTCCCCCCTTCCGGACAGGGTATAGCAATCAGCCCCAGCATTTT. Its protein product is CASSPPFRTGYSNQPQHF.

This rearrangement joins TRBV6-5 to TRBJ2-7; D might be TRBD1 (5 bases). CDR3 size: 12 residues. Trimming removed 6 bases at V and 8 bases at J, with 14 bases between. Germline V gene sequence: CDR1 MNHEY, CDR2 SVGAGI. CDR3 loop: CASRDRRGKQYF. As DNA, the CDR3 is TGTGCCAGCAGGGACCGAAGGGGAAAGCAGTACTTC.

V is TRBV7-9 and J is TRBJ1-1; D call uncertain. The CDR3 consists of 11 residues. The V end lost 3 bases, the J end lost 4 bases, and 3 bases lay between the germline ends. Looked up from germline, CDR1 is SEHNR and CDR2 is FQNEAQ (reference sequence). As DNA, the CDR3 is TGTGCCAGCAGCTTCCGCACTGAAGCTTTCTTT. Residues: CASSFRTEAFF.

The chain couples TRBV4-1 to TRBJ2-7, with D perhaps TRBD2 (6 bases). The V gene's germline CDR1 is MGHRA and CDR2 YSYEKL. The V gene lost 0 bases and the J gene lost 2 bases, with 8 bases spanning the gap. The CDR3 covers 14 residues. The CDR3 DNA reads TGCGCCAGCAGCCAAGAGGGAGGCACCTACGAGCAGTACTTC. It specifies CASSQEGGTYEQYF.

This clone was seen more than once but under ten times. This chain connects TRBV20-1 to TRBJ1-5; the D gene is possibly TRBD1 (5 bases). The V gene lost 3 bases and the J gene lost 2 bases, with 11 bases spanning the gap. CDR1 DFQATT and CDR2 SNEGSKA come from the germline V gene (reference sequence). The length of the CDR3 is 14 residues. The CDR3, as DNA: TGCAGTGCTAGTTGGCAGGGTGGCAATCAGCCCCAGCATTTT. Protein: CSASWQGGNQPQHF.

The rearrangement joins TRBV5-4 to TRBJ1-4; D unresolved. Germline-derived CDR1 and CDR2 are SGHNT and YYREEE (reference sequence). V shed 3 bases and J shed 0 bases, with 6 bases lying between them. There are 14 residues in the CDR3. The CDR3: CASSSEPTNEKLFF. CDR3 DNA: TGTGCCAGCAGCTCAGAACCAACTAATGAAAAACTGTTTTTT.

The chain recombines TRBV18 with TRBJ1-4; D remains ambiguous. The V gene's germline CDR1 is KGHSH and CDR2 LQKENI. CDR3 length equals 13 residues. The ends were cut back, 3 bases at V and 4 bases at J, with 6 bases in the middle. The CDR3 DNA reads as TGTGCCAGCTCACCGAGGGTTAATGAAAAACTGTTTTTT. This codes for CASSPRVNEKLFF. The variable domain in full, completed from reference TRBV18 and TRBJ1-4, reads NAGVMQNPRHLVRRRGQEARLRCSPMKGHSHVYWYRQLPEEGLKFMVYLQKENIIDESGMPKERFSAEFPKEGPSILRIQQVVRGDSAAYFCASSPRVNEKLFFGSGTQLSVL.

The chain carries TRBV6-5 and TRBJ1-2, with D uncertain. Looked up from germline, CDR1 is MNHEY and CDR2 is SVGAGI. This CDR3 comprises 12 residues. Trimming took 8 bases from V and 8 from J, leaving 15 bases between them. The CDR3 here is CASGSIGGGYTF. The CDR3 DNA is TGTGCCAGCGGGTCGATCGGCGGGGGCTACACCTTC.